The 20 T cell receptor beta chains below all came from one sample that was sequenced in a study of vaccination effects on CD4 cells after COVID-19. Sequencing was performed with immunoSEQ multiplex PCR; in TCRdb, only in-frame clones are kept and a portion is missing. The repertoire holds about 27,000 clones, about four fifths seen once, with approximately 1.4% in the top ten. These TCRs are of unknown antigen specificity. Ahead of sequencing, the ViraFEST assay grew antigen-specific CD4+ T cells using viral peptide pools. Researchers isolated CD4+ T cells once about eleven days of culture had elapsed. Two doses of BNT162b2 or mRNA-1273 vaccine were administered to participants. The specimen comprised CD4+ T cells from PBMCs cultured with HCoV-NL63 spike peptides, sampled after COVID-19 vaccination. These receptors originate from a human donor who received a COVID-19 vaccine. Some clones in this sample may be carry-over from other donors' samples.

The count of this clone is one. The CDR3 region has the DNA TGTGCCAGCAGCCAACAGGGACCTAGCAATCAGCCCCAGCATTTT. It yields the protein CASSQQGPSNQPQHF. The rearrangement links TRBV6-5 to TRBJ1-5, with D possibly matching TRBD1 (6 bases). Germline values: CDR1 MNHEY, CDR2 SVGAGI. Trimming left V 6 bases short and J 0 bases short, with 12 bases between. The CDR3 loop spans 15 amino acids.

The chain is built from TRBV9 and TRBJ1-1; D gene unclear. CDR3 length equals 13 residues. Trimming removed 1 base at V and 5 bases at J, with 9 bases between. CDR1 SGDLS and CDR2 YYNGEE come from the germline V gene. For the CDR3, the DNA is TGTGCCAGCAGCGTACAGGTGGGGACTGAAGCTTTCTTT. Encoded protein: CASSVQVGTEAFF.

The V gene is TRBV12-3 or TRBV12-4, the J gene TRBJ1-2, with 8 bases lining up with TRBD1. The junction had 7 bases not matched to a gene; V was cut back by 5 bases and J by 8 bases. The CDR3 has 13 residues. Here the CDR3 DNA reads TGTGCCAGCAGTCCGTTGACAGGGGACGGCTACACCTTC. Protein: CASSPLTGDGYTF.

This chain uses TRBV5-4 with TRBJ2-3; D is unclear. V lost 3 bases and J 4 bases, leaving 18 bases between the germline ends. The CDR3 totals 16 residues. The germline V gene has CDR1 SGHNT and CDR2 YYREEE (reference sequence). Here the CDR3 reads CASSSRLGGEADTQYF. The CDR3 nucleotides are TGTGCCAGCAGCTCGCGCCTAGGCGGAGAGGCAGATACGCAGTATTTT.

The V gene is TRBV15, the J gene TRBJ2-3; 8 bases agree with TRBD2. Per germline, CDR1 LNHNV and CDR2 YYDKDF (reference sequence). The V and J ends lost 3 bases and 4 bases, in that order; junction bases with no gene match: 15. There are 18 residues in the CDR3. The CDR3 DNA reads TGTGCCACCAGCAGCCGGTGGGGGAGCGGGGGCCCCGCAGATACGCAGTATTTT. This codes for CATSSRWGSGGPADTQYF.

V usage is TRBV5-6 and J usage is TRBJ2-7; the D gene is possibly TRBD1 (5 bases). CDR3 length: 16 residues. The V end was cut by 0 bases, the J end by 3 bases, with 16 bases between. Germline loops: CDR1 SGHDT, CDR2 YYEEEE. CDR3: CASSLAAGMGLYEQYV. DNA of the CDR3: TGTGCCAGCAGCTTGGCGGCAGGGATGGGTCTCTACGAGCAGTACGTC.

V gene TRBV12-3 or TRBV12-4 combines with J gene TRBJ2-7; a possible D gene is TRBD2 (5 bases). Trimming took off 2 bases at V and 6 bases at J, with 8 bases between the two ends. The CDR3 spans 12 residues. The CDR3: CASSLRGAEQYV. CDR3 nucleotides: TGTGCCAGCAGTTTACGGGGAGCCGAGCAGTACGTC.

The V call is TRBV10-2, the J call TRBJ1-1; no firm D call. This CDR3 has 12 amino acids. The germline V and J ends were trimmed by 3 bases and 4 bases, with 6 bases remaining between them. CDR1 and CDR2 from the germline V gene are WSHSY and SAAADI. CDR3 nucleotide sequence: TGCGCCAGCAGTGATTTGGTCACTGAAGCTTTCTTT. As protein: CASSDLVTEAFF.

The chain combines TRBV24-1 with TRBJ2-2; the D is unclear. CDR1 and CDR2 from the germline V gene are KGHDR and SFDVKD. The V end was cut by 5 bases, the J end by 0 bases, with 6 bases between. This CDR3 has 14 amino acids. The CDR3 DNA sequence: TGTGCCACCAGTGTTAATCCGAACACCGGGGAGCTGTTTTTT. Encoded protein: CATSVNPNTGELFF.

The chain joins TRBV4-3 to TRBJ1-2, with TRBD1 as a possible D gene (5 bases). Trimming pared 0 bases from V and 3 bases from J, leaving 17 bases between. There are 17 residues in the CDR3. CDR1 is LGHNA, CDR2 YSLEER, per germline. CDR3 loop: CASSQDWGRAGDYGYTF. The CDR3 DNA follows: TGCGCCAGCAGCCAAGATTGGGGCAGGGCGGGGGACTATGGCTACACCTTC.

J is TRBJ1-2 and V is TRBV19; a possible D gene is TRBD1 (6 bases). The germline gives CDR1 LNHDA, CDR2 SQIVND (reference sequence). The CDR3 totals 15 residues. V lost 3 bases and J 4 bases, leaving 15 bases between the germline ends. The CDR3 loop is CASSMQQGVGYGYTF. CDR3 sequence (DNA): TGTGCCAGTAGTATGCAACAGGGCGTTGGCTATGGCTACACCTTC.

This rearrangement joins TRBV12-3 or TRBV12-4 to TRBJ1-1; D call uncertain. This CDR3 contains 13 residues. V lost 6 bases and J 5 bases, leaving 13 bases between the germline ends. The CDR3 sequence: CASSLTEVTEAFF. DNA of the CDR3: TGTGCCAGCAGCTTAACCGAAGTGACTGAAGCTTTCTTT.

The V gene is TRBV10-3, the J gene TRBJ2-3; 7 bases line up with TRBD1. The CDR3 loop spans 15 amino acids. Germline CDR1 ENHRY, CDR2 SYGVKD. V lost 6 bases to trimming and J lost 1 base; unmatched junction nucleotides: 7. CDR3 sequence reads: CAIRSDRSGTDTQYF. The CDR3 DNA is TGTGCCATCAGATCGGACAGGTCCGGCACAGATACGCAGTATTTT.

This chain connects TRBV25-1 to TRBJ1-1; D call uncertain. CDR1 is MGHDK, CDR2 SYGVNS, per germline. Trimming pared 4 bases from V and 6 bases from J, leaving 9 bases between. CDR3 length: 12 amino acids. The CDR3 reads CASSGPVAEAFF. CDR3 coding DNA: TGTGCCAGCAGTGGACCGGTAGCTGAAGCTTTCTTT.

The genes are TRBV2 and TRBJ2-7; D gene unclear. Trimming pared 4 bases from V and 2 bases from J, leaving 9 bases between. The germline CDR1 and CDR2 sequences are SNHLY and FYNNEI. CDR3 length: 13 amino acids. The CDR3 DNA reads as TGTGCCAGCAGTGGCCAGCTTGCCTACGAGCAGTACGTC. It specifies CASSGQLAYEQYV.

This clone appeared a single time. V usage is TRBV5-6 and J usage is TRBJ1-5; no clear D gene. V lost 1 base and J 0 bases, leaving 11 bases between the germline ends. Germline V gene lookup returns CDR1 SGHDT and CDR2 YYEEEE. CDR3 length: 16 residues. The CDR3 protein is CASSLFRENSNQPQHF. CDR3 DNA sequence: TGTGCCAGCAGCTTGTTTAGGGAGAATAGCAATCAGCCCCAGCATTTT. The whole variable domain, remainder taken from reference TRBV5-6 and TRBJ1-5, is DAGVTQSPTHLIKTRGQQVTLRCSPKSGHDTVSWYQQALGQGPQFIFQYYEEEERQRGNFPDRFSGHQFPNYSSELNVNALLLGDSALYLCASSLFRENSNQPQHFGDGTRLSIL.

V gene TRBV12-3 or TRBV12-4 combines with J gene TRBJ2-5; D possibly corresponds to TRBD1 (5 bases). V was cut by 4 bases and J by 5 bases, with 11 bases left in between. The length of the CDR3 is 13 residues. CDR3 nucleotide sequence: TGTGCCAGCAGTTACCCATCAGGGGAGACCCAGTACTTC. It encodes CASSYPSGETQYF.

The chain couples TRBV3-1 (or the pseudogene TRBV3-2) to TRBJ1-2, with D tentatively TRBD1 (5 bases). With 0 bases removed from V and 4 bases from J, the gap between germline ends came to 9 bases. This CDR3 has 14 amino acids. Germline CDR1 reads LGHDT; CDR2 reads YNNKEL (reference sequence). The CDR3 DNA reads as TGTGCCAGCAGCCAAGACAGGGATGCCTATGGCTACACCTTC. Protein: CASSQDRDAYGYTF.

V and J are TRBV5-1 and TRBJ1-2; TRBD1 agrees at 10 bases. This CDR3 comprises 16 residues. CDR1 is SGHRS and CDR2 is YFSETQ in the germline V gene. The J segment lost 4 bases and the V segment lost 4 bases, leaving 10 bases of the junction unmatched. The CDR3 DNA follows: TGCGCCAGCAGCGCCACCCGGGACAGGGGTATCTATGGCTACACCTTC. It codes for CASSATRDRGIYGYTF.

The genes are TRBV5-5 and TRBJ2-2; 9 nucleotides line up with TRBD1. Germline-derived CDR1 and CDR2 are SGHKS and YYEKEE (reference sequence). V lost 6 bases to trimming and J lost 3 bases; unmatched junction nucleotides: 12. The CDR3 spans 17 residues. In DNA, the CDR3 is TGTGCCAGCACCCTGGGACAGGGCCTTACTTACACCGGGGAGCTGTTTTTT. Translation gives CASTLGQGLTYTGELFF.